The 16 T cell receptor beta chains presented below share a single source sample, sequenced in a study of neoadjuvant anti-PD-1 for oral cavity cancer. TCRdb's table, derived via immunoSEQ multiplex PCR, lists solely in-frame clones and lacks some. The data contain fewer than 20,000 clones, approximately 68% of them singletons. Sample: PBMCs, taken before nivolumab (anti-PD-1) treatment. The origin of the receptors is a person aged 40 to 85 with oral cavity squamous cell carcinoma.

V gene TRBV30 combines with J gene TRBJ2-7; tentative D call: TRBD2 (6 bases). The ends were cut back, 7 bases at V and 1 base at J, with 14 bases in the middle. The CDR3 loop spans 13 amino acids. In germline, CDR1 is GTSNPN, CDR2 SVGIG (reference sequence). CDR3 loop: CAFSSGESYEQYF. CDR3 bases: TGTGCCTTCTCTTCGGGAGAGTCCTACGAGCAGTACTTC. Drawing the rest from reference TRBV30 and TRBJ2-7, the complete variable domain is SQTIHQWPATLVQPVGSPLSLECTVEGTSNPNLYWYRQAAGRGLQLLFYSVGIGQISSEVPQNLSASRPQDRQFILSSKKLLLSDSGFYLCAFSSGESYEQYFGPGTRLTVT.

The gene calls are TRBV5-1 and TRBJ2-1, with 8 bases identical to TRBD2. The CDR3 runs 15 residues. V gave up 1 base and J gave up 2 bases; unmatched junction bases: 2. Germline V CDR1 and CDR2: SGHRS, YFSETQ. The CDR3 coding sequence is TGCGCCAGCAGCTTGACGGGAGGGACCTACAATGAGCAGTTCTTC. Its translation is CASSLTGGTYNEQFF.

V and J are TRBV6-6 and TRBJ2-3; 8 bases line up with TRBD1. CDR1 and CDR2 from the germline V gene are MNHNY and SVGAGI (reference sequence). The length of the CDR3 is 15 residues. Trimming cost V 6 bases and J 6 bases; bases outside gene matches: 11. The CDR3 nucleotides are TGTGCCAGCAGCCCAGGACAGGGTGGTGCGGATACGCAGTATTTT. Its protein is CASSPGQGGADTQYF.

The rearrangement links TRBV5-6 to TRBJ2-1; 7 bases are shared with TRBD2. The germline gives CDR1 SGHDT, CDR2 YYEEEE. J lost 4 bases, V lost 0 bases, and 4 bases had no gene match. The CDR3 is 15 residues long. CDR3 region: CASSLGGRIYNEQFF. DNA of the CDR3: TGTGCCAGCAGCTTGGGCGGGAGAATATACAATGAGCAGTTCTTC.

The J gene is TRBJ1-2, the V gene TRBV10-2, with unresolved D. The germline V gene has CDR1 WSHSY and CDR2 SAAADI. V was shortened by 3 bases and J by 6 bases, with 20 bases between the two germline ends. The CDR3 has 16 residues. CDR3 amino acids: CASSDSTANRPDGYTF. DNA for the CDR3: TGCGCCAGCAGTGACTCCACTGCCAACCGGCCCGATGGCTACACCTTC.

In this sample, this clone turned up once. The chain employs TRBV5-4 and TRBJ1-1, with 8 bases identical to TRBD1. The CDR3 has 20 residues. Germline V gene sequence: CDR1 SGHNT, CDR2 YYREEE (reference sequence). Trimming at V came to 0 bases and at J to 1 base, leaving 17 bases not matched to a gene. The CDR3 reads CASSLGFKAGGVDRNTEAFF. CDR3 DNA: TGTGCCAGCAGCTTGGGGTTCAAGGCAGGGGGCGTGGATAGGAACACTGAAGCTTTCTTT.

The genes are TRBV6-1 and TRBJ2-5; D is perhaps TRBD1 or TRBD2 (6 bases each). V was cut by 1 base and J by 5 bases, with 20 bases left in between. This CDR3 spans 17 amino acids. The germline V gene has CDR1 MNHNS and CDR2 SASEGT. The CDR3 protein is CASSEVGLYRVGETQYF. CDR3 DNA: TGTGCCAGCAGTGAAGTCGGACTATACAGGGTCGGGGAGACCCAGTACTTC.

For the CDR3, the DNA is TGTGCCAGCAGCTTAGCTGAGGAGACCCAGTACTTC. Protein product: CASSLAEETQYF. V usage is TRBV7-6 and J usage is TRBJ2-5, with no clear D. V gave up 0 bases and J gave up 5 bases, with 4 bases separating them. CDR3 length: 12 amino acids. Looked up from germline, CDR1 is SGHVS and CDR2 is FNYEAQ.

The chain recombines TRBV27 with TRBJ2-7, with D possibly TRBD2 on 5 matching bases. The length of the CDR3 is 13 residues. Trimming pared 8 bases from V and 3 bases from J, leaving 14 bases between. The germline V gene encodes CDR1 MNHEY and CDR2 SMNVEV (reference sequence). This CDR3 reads CASRRTGNYEQYF. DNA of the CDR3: TGTGCCAGCCGTAGGACGGGGAACTACGAGCAGTACTTC.

The CDR3 is CASSPPVSQGAYEQYF. CDR3 nucleotides: TGTGCCAGCTCACCACCGGTATCACAAGGCGCCTACGAGCAGTACTTC. The rearrangement links TRBV18 to TRBJ2-7; D gene unclear. This CDR3 is built from 16 residues. Germline CDR1 KGHSH, CDR2 LQKENI. The V and J ends lost 0 bases and 2 bases respectively, with 14 bases between them.

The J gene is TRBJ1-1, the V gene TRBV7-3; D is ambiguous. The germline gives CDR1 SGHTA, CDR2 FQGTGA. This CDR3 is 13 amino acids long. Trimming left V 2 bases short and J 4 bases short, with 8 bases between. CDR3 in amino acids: CASSLGGSTEAFF. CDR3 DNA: TGTGCCAGCAGCTTAGGAGGGTCCACTGAAGCTTTCTTT. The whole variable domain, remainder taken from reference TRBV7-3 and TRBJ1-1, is GAGVSQTPSNKVTEKGKYVELRCDPISGHTALYWYRQSLGQGPEFLIYFQGTGAADDSGLPNDRFFAVRPEGSVSTLKIQRTERGDSAVYLCASSLGGSTEAFFGQGTRLTVV.

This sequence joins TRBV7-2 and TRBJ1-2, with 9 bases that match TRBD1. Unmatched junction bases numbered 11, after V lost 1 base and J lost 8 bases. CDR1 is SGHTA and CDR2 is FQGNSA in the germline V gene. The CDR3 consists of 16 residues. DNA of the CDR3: TGTGCCAGCAGCTTAGGGGGGTCCGGGACAGGGCACGGCTACACCTTC. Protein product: CASSLGGSGTGHGYTF. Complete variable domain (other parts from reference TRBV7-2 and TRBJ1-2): GAGVSQSPSNKVTEKGKDVELRCDPISGHTALYWYRQSLGQGLEFLIYFQGNSAPDKSGLPSDRFSAERTGGSVSTLTIQRTQQEDSAVYLCASSLGGSGTGHGYTFGSGTRLTVV.

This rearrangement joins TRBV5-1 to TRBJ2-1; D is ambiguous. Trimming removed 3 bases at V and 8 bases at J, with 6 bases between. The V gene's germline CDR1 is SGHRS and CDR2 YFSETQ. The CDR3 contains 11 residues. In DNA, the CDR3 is TGCGCCAGCAGCTCCACTGATGAGCAGTTCTTC. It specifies CASSSTDEQFF.

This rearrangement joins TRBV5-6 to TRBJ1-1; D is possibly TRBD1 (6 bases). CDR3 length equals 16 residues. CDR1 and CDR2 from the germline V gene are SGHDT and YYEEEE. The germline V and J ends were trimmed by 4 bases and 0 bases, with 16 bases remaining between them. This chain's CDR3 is CASSPGQFYLNTEAFF. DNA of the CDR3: TGTGCCAGCAGCCCCGGACAGTTTTACTTGAACACTGAAGCTTTCTTT.

The CDR3 spells CASSLSTGPLGEQYF. CDR3 bases: TGCGCCAGCAGCTTGTCTACAGGACCCCTTGGGGAGCAGTACTTC. The rearrangement links TRBV5-1 to TRBJ2-7, with a possible D match to TRBD1 (5 bases). V was trimmed by 1 base and J by 7 bases, leaving 18 bases between them. This CDR3 spans 15 amino acids. Germline V gene sequence: CDR1 SGHRS, CDR2 YFSETQ.

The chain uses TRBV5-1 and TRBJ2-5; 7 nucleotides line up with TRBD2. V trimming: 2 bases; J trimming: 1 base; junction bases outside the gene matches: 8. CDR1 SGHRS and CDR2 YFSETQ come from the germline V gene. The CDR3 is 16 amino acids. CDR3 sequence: CASSFNVREAQETQYF. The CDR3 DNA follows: TGCGCCAGCAGCTTCAATGTCCGGGAGGCCCAAGAGACCCAGTACTTC. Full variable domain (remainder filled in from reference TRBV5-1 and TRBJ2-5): KAGVTQTPRYLIKTRGQQVTLSCSPISGHRSVSWYQQTPGQGLQFLFEYFSETQRNKGNFPGRFSGRQFSNSRSEMNVSTLELGDSALYLCASSFNVREAQETQYFGPGTRLLVL.